These 21 T cell receptor beta chains were all obtained from the same sample, sequenced in a study of blood T cell repertoires in COVID-19. Some clones are missing from TCRdb's copy, which holds only in-frame ones; the method was immunoSEQ multiplex PCR. The sample has fewer than 100,000 clones, roughly 88% seen once. Sequencing input: peripheral blood. All receptors come from a human donor in a cohort sampled during active COVID-19.

This chain joins TRBV29-1 and TRBJ2-7; a possible D gene is TRBD2 (6 bases). V was trimmed by 6 bases and J by 4 bases, leaving 16 bases between them. The CDR3 runs 13 residues. Germline V CDR1 and CDR2: SQVTM, ANQGSEA. The CDR3, as DNA: TGCAGCGTCAATTCCGGGGGAGTGTACGAGCAGTACTTC. Translation: CSVNSGGVYEQYF.

The chain has TRBV19 and TRBJ2-1; unclear D gene. The CDR3 consists of 12 residues. Trimming left V 2 bases short and J 8 bases short, with 7 bases between. In germline, CDR1 is LNHDA, CDR2 SQIVND (reference sequence). The CDR3 nucleotides are TGTGCCAGTAGTATAAGAGGAGATGAGCAGTTCTTC. Translation gives CASSIRGDEQFF.

V gene TRBV10-3 combines with J gene TRBJ2-3, with 12 positions matching TRBD2. Germline trimming cut 2 bases from V and 3 bases from J; bases unmatched to any gene: 0. The CDR3 extends over 15 amino acids. Germline values: CDR1 ENHRY, CDR2 SYGVKD. CDR3 sequence: CAISETSGGTDTQYF. DNA for the CDR3: TGTGCCATCAGTGAGACTAGCGGGGGGACAGATACGCAGTATTTT.

The V call is TRBV2, the J call TRBJ1-4, with 9 bases fitting TRBD1. Looked up from germline, CDR1 is SNHLY and CDR2 is FYNNEI. The CDR3 is 16 residues long. V dropped 7 bases and J dropped 6; count of bases not matched to a gene: 12. CDR3 sequence: CASIGDRVASYEKLFF. CDR3 bases: TGTGCCAGCATCGGGGACAGGGTAGCTTCGTATGAAAAACTGTTTTTT.

This CDR3 is CAGALSGGVQETQYF. DNA of the CDR3: TGTGCCGGGGCCTTGAGCGGGGGAGTACAAGAGACCCAGTACTTC. The chain carries TRBV5-8 and TRBJ2-5, with 8 bases fitting TRBD2. The germline CDR1 and CDR2 sequences are SGHTS and YDEGEE. Germline trimming cut 10 bases from V and 2 bases from J; bases unmatched to any gene: 13. CDR3 length equals 15 residues.

The genes are TRBV10-3 and TRBJ2-3, with TRBD2 identical over 13 bases. Germline CDR1 and CDR2: ENHRY and SYGVKD. J lost 2 bases, V lost 0 bases, and 2 bases had no gene match. The CDR3 has 17 residues. CDR3 DNA sequence: TGTGCCATCAGTGAGTCGGGACTAGCGGGAATCACAGATACGCAGTATTTT. It yields the protein CAISESGLAGITDTQYF.

This chain links TRBV9 with TRBJ2-6; D is unresolved. The CDR3 is 15 amino acids. Germline V gene lookup returns CDR1 SGDLS and CDR2 YYNGEE. Trimming took off 0 bases at V and 2 bases at J, with 6 bases between the two ends. For the CDR3, the DNA is TGTGCCAGCAGCGTAGTTAGAACTGGGGCCAACGTCCTGACTTTC. Amino acids: CASSVVRTGANVLTF.

This chain connects TRBV18 to TRBJ1-5, with TRBD1 matching 9 bases. Trimming cost V 6 bases and J 7 bases; bases outside gene matches: 7. CDR1 is KGHSH, CDR2 LQKENI, per germline. This CDR3 is 14 amino acids long. The CDR3: CASSQGQGGQPQHF. The CDR3 region has the DNA TGTGCCAGCTCGCAGGGACAGGGCGGGCAGCCCCAGCATTTT.

The chain is built from TRBV5-1 and TRBJ2-7; 7 nucleotides agree with TRBD1. The CDR3 extends over 13 amino acids. Trimming at V came to 2 bases and at J to 3 bases, leaving 2 bases not matched to a gene. Germline V gene data show CDR1 as SGHRS and CDR2 as YFSETQ. Written as DNA, the CDR3 is TGCGCCAGCAGCTTCGCAGGGGGCTACGAGCAGTACTTC. Translated: CASSFAGGYEQYF.

This chain links TRBV6-5 with TRBJ1-2; 10 bases fit TRBD1. The trim removed 6 bases at V and 3 bases at J, leaving 7 bases unmatched. The CDR3 spans 15 residues. Germline V lookup: CDR1 MNHEY, CDR2 SVGAGI. The CDR3: CASRGTGVTDYGYTF. CDR3 DNA: TGTGCCAGCAGGGGGACAGGGGTTACGGACTATGGCTACACCTTC.

This clone was counted only a few times. This chain links TRBV9 with TRBJ1-2; D possibly corresponds to TRBD1 (6 bases). The germline V gene encodes CDR1 SGDLS and CDR2 YYNGEE. Trimming left V 0 bases short and J 4 bases short, with 13 bases between. The CDR3 totals 15 residues. The CDR3 DNA follows: TGTGCCAGCAGCGTAGCTGGGGGGGCTGGCTATGGCTACACCTTC. The encoded protein is CASSVAGGAGYGYTF. Variable domain in full (rest from reference TRBV9 and TRBJ1-2): DSGVTQTPKHLITATGQRVTLRCSPRSGDLSVYWYQQSLDQGLQFLIQYYNGEERAKGNILERFSAQQFPDLHSELNLSSLELGDSALYFCASSVAGGAGYGYTFGSGTRLTVV.

The CDR3: CASSYSGTGSQPQHF. The CDR3 DNA reads TGTGCCAGCAGTTATTCGGGGACAGGGAGTCAGCCCCAGCATTTT. The V call is TRBV6-5, the J call TRBJ1-5, with 9 nucleotides matching TRBD1. There are 15 residues in the CDR3. The germline gives CDR1 MNHEY, CDR2 SVGAGI. The V and J ends lost 3 bases and 6 bases, in that order; junction bases with no gene match: 6.

The chain joins TRBV5-1 to TRBJ1-1; D remains unclear. V was pared by 0 bases and J by 2 bases, with 8 bases between. CDR3 length equals 14 residues. The germline CDR1 and CDR2 sequences are SGHRS and YFSETQ. This chain's CDR3 is CASSLGQVNTEAFF. The CDR3 DNA follows: TGCGCCAGCAGCTTGGGTCAGGTTAACACTGAAGCTTTCTTT. The whole variable domain, remainder taken from reference TRBV5-1 and TRBJ1-1, is KAGVTQTPRYLIKTRGQQVTLSCSPISGHRSVSWYQQTPGQGLQFLFEYFSETQRNKGNFPGRFSGRQFSNSRSEMNVSTLELGDSALYLCASSLGQVNTEAFFGQGTRLTVV.

V and J are TRBV7-9 and TRBJ2-5; TRBD2 aligns across 8 bases. From germline, CDR1 is SEHNR and CDR2 FQNEAQ (reference sequence). The CDR3 covers 16 residues. Losses at the gene ends were 6 bases for V and 5 bases for J; bases not matched to a gene: 14. Written as DNA, the CDR3 is TGTGCCAGCAGGTCAAAAGTGCTAGCGGGCGTCGAGACCCAGTACTTC. As protein: CASRSKVLAGVETQYF.

V usage is TRBV5-1 and J usage is TRBJ1-4; no firm D call. Deletions cut 5 bases from V and 3 bases from J, with 14 bases between. CDR3 length equals 15 residues. Germline V gene sequence: CDR1 SGHRS, CDR2 YFSETQ. The CDR3 region is CASSEGGRSNEKLFF. The CDR3 nucleotides are TGCGCCAGCAGTGAGGGAGGGAGATCTAATGAAAAACTGTTTTTT.

V is TRBV7-3 and J is TRBJ2-2; possibly TRBD2 for D (6 bases). The V gene lost 1 base and the J gene lost 2 bases, with 11 bases spanning the gap. The CDR3 is 16 amino acids. Germline CDR1 reads SGHTA; CDR2 reads FQGTGA. The CDR3: CASSLRGGYNTGELFF. For the CDR3, the DNA is TGTGCCAGCAGCTTAAGAGGAGGGTACAACACCGGGGAGCTGTTTTTT.

The gene calls are TRBV29-1 and TRBJ2-5; D uncertain. Trimming left V 0 bases short and J 3 bases short, with 8 bases between. CDR3 length: 13 residues. From germline, CDR1 is SQVTM and CDR2 ANQGSEA. The chain's CDR3 is CSVEDGQEETQYF. The CDR3 DNA reads TGCAGCGTTGAAGATGGGCAAGAAGAGACCCAGTACTTC.

The V and J genes are TRBV19 and TRBJ1-5, with TRBD1 as a possible D gene (6 bases). V was cut by 1 base and J by 5 bases, with 9 bases left in between. Per germline, CDR1 LNHDA and CDR2 SQIVND (reference sequence). This CDR3 spans 14 amino acids. CDR3 nucleotide sequence: TGTGCCAGTAGTATAGGAGACAGGTATCAGCCCCAGCATTTT. Translating it yields CASSIGDRYQPQHF.

The CDR3 DNA sequence: TGTGCCAGTAGCCGGACCAGGGAACCAAATCAGCCCCAGCATTTT. Protein product: CASSRTREPNQPQHF. This chain links TRBV19 with TRBJ1-5, with D possibly being TRBD1 (5 bases). Germline V gene data show CDR1 as LNHDA and CDR2 as SQIVND (reference sequence). CDR3 length: 15 amino acids. The V end lost 6 bases, the J end lost 4 bases, and 16 bases lay between the germline ends.

The chain carries TRBV30 and TRBJ1-1, with D perhaps TRBD1 (6 bases). Trimming left V 3 bases short and J 6 bases short, with 17 bases between. Germline CDR1 and CDR2: GTSNPN and SVGIG (reference sequence). The CDR3 length is 14 residues. In nucleotides, the CDR3 is TGTGCCTGGAGGTCTGGGGGGGGCTTTGCTGAAGCTTTCTTT. It specifies CAWRSGGGFAEAFF.

The chain employs TRBV29-1 and TRBJ1-1; D is unclear. V lost 5 bases to trimming and J lost 0 bases, with 7 bases between them. Germline CDR1 SQVTM, CDR2 ANQGSEA. The CDR3 contains 12 residues. CDR3 amino acids: CSVRHLNTEAFF. The DNA of the CDR3 is TGCAGCGTTCGACACCTGAACACTGAAGCTTTCTTT.